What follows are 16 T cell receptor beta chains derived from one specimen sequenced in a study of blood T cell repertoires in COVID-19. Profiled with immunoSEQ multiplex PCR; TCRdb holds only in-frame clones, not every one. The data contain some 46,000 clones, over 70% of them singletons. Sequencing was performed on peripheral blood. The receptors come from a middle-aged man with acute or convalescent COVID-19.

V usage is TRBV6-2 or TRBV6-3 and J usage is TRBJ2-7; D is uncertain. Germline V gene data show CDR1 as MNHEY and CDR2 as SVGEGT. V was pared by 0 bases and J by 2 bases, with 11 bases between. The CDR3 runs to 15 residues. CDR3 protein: CASSYSRVVAYEQYF. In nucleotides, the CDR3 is TGTGCCAGCAGTTACTCCCGTGTCGTAGCCTACGAGCAGTACTTC.

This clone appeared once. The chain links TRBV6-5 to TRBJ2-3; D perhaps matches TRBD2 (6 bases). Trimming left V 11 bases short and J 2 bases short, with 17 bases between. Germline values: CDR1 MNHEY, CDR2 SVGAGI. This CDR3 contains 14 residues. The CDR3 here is CAPPQGGDTDTQYF. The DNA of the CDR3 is TGTGCCCCACCCCAGGGCGGGGACACAGATACGCAGTATTTT.

The CDR3 loop is CASSLVYDRGSSEQYF. CDR3 sequence (DNA): TGTGCCAGCAGTTTAGTGTATGACAGGGGCTCTAGCGAGCAGTACTTC. The V and J genes are TRBV28 and TRBJ2-7, with 8 positions matching TRBD1. J lost 6 bases, V lost 2 bases, and 12 bases had no gene match. Germline assignment: CDR1 MDHEN and CDR2 SYDVKM. The CDR3 loop spans 16 amino acids. Based on the CDR3 plus reference TRBV28 and TRBJ2-7, the full variable domain is DVKVTQSSRYLVKRTGEKVFLECVQDMDHENMFWYRQDPGLGLRLIYFSYDVKMKEKGDIPEGYSVSREKKERFSLILESASTNQTSMYLCASSLVYDRGSSEQYFGPGTRLTVT.

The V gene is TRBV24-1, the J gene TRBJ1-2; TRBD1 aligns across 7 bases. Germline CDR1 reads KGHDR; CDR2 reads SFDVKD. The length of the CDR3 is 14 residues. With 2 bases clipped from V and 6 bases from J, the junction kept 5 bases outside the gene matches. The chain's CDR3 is CATSDYKGANGYTF. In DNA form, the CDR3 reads TGTGCCACCAGTGATTATAAGGGGGCCAATGGCTACACCTTC.

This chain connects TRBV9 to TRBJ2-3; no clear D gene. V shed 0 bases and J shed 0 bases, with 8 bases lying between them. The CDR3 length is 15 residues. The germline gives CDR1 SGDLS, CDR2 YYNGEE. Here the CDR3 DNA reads TGTGCCAGCAGCGTAGAAATCCATAGCACAGATACGCAGTATTTT. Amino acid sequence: CASSVEIHSTDTQYF.

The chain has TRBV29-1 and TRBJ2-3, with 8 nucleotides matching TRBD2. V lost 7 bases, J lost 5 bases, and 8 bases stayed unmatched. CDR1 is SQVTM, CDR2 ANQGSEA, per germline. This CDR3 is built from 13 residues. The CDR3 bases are TGCAGCGACAGTACTAGCGGAGGAGATACGCAGTATTTT. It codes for CSDSTSGGDTQYF.

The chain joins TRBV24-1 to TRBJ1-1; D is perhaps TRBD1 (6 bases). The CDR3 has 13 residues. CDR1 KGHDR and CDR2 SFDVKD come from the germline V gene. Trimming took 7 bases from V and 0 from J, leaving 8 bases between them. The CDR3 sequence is CATRRGMNTEAFF. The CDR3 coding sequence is TGTGCCACCAGGAGGGGGATGAACACTGAAGCTTTCTTT.

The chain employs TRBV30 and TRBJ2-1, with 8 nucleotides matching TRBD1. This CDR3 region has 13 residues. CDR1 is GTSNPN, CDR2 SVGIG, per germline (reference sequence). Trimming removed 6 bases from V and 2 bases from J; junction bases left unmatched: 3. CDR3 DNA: TGTGCCTGCTTGACAGGGGCCTACAATGAGCAGTTCTTC. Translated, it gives CACLTGAYNEQFF.

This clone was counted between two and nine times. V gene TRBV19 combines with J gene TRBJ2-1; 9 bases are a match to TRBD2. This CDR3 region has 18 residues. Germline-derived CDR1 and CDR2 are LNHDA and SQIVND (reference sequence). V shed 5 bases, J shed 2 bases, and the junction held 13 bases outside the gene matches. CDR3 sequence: CASSEDHIAGVTYNEQFF. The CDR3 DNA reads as TGTGCCAGTAGTGAAGATCACATAGCGGGAGTAACCTACAATGAGCAGTTCTTC.

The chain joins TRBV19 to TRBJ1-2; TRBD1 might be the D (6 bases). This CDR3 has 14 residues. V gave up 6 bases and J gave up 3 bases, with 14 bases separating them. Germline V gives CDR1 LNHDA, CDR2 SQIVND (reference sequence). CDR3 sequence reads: CASSSSYRDYGYTF. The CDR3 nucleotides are TGTGCCAGTAGCTCCTCCTACAGGGACTATGGCTACACCTTC.

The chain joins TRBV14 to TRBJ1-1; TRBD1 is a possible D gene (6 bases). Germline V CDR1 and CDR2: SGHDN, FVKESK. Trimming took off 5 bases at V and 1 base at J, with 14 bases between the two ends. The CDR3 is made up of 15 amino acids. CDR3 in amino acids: CASSRWTAQNTEAFF. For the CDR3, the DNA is TGTGCCAGCAGCAGATGGACAGCGCAGAACACTGAAGCTTTCTTT.

The CDR3, as DNA: TGTGCCAGCAGTATGGACAGGACTTACGAGCAGTACTTC. Translating it yields CASSMDRTYEQYF. V usage is TRBV2 and J usage is TRBJ2-7, with TRBD1 matching over 7 bases. Trimming removed 5 bases from V and 4 bases from J; junction bases left unmatched: 5. Germline-derived CDR1 and CDR2 are SNHLY and FYNNEI. This CDR3 is built from 13 residues.

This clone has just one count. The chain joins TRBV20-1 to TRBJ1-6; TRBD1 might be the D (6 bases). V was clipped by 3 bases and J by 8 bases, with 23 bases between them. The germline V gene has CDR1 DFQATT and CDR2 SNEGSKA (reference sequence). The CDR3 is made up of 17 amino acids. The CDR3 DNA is TGCAGTGCTAGTAGCTGGCGGTTCGGGACATATGATTCACCCCTCCACTTT. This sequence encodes CSASSWRFGTYDSPLHF.

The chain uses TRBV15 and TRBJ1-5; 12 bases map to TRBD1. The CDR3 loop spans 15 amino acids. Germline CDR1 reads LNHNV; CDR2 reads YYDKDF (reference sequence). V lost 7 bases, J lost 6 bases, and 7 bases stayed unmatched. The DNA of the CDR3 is TGTGCCACCACTCGGGGACAGGGGGCAATTCAGCCCCAGCATTTT. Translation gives CATTRGQGAIQPQHF.

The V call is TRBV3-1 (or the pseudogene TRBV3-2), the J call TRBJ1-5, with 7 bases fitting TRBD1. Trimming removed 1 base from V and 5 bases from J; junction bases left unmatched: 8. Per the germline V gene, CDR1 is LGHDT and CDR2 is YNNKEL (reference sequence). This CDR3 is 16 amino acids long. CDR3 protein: CASSQGTGGFDQPQHF. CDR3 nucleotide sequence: TGTGCCAGCAGCCAAGGGACAGGAGGTTTCGATCAGCCCCAGCATTTT.

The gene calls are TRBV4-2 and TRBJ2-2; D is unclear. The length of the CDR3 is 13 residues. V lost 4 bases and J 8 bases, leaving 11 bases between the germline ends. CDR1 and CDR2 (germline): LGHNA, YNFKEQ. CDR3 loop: CASSLGSFGELFF. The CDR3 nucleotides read TGTGCCAGCAGCCTTGGTAGCTTTGGGGAGCTGTTTTTT.